The sample holds a few counts of the clone carrying this T cell receptor (beta chain). Its antigen is as yet unknown. Built from TCR beta cDNA, the libraries had unique molecular identifiers in them. One entry per CDR3 protein results from TCRdb running MiXCR on the PCR reads. The sample contains 180,000 or so distinct CDR3 sequences, roughly 28% of which appear only once. The data were taken from a study of post-analysis software for immune sequencing data. For the study at large: The study covered relapsing-remitting, secondary progressive and progressive-relapsing courses of multiple sclerosis. The study, taken as a whole, reports: Five or six TRBV segments were more frequent in patients than controls; TRBV5-6, TRBV5-1 and TRBV20-1 belonged to this group.

CDR1 and CDR2 (germline): DFQATT, SNEGSKA (reference sequence). Trimming took off 6 bases at V and 4 bases at J, with 25 bases between the two ends. This CDR3 is built from 17 residues. The source is a girl aged 2-17 years with multiple sclerosis. The sequenced sample was blood. The chain is built from TRBV20-1 and TRBJ1-5; tentatively, D is TRBD1 (6 bases). The CDR3 nucleotides are TGCAGTGCCCACAATAACGTCCGGGGGCAAGCGAATCAGCCCCAGCATTTT. Translating gives CSAHNNVRGQANQPQHF.